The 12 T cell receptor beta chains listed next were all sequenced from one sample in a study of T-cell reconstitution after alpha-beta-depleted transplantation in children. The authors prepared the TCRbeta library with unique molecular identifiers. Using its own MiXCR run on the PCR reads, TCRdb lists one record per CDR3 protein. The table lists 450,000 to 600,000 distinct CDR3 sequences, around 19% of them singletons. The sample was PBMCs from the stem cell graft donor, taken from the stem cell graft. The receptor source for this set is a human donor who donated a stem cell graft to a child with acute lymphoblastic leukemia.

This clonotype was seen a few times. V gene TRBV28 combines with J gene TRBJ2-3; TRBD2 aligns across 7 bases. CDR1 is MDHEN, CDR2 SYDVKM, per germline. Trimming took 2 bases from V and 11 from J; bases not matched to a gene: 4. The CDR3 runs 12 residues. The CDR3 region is CASSLSVAGQYF. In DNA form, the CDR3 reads TGTGCCAGCAGTTTAAGCGTAGCGGGGCAGTATTTT.

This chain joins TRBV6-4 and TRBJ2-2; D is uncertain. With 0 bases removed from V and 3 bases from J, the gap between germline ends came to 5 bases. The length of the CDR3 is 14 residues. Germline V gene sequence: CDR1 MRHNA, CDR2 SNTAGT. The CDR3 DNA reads TGTGCCAGCAGTGACTCAATGGACACCGGGGAGCTGTTTTTT. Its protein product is CASSDSMDTGELFF.

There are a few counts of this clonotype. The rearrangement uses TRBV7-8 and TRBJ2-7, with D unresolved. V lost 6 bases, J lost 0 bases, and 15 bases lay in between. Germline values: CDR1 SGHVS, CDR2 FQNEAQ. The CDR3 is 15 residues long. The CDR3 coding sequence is TGTGCCAGCAGTCCGACACCATCGATCTCCTACGAGCAGTACTTC. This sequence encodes CASSPTPSISYEQYF.

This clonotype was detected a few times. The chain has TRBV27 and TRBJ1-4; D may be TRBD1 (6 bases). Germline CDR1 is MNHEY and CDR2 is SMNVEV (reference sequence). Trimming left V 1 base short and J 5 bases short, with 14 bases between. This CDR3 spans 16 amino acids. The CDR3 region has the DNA TGTGCCAGCAGTTTATTACGGGGTCAGGGGAATGAAAAACTGTTTTTT. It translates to CASSLLRGQGNEKLFF.

The CDR3 sequence is CASTPYGSSGNTIYF. CDR3 coding DNA: TGTGCCAGCACCCCGTACGGGTCCTCTGGAAACACCATATATTTT. The chain is built from TRBV6-1 and TRBJ1-3; D not certain. The germline CDR1 and CDR2 sequences are MNHNS and SASEGT. Trimming took off 7 bases at V and 0 bases at J, with 13 bases between the two ends. This CDR3 is 15 amino acids long.

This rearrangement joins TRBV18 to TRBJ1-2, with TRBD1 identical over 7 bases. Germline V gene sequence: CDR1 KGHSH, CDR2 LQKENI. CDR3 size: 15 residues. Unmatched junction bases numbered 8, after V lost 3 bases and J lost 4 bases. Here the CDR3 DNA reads TGTGCCAGCTCACCTGACTTGACAGGGAGCTATGGCTACACCTTC. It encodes CASSPDLTGSYGYTF. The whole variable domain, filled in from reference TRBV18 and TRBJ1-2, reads NAGVMQNPRHLVRRRGQEARLRCSPMKGHSHVYWYRQLPEEGLKFMVYLQKENIIDESGMPKERFSAEFPKEGPSILRIQQVVRGDSAAYFCASSPDLTGSYGYTFGSGTRLTVV.

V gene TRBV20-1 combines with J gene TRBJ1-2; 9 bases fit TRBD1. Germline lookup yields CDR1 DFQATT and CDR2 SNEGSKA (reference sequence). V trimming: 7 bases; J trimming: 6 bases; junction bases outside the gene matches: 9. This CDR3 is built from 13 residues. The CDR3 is CSVRDRAVDGYTF. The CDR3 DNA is TGCAGTGTCAGGGACAGGGCAGTGGATGGCTACACCTTC.

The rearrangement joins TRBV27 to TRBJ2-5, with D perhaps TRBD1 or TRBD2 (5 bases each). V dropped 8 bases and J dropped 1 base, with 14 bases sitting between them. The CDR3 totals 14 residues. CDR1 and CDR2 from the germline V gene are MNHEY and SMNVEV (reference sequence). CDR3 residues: CASGPGTSQETQYF. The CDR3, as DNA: TGTGCCAGCGGCCCAGGGACGTCCCAAGAGACCCAGTACTTC.

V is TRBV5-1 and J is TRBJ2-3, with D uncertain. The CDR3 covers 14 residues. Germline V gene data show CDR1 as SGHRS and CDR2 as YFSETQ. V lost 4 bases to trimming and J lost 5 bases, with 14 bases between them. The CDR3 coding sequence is TGCGCCAGCAGCCCCTCTCCTGTGGGAGATACGCAGTATTTT. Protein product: CASSPSPVGDTQYF.

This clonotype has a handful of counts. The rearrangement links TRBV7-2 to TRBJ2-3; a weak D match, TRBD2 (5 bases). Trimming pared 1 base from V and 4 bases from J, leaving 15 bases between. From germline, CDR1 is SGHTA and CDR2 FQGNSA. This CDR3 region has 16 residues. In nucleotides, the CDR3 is TGTGCCAGCAGCTTAGGTTTCGGGGTTTTGGCAGATACGCAGTATTTT. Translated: CASSLGFGVLADTQYF.

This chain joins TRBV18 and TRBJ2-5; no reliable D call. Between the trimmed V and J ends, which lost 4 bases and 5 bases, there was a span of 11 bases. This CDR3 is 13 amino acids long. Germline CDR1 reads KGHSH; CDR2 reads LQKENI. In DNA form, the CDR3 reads TGTGCCAGCTCACGGGCCGTCGGGGAGACCCAGTACTTC. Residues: CASSRAVGETQYF.

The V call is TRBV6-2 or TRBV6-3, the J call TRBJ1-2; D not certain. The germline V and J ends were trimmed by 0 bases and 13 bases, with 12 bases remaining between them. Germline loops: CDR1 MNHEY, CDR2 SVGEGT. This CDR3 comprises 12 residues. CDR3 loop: CASSYSPGRATF. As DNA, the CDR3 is TGTGCCAGCAGTTACTCGCCAGGTCGTGCCACCTTC.